This T cell receptor beta chain was captured by sequencing in a study of early T cells in non-severe SARS-CoV-2 infection. Overall study: It was bulk RNA from unsorted whole blood that was sequenced, and the chains were unpaired.

This clonotype was recorded a few times. The TCR library protocol attached unique molecular identifiers to the individual cDNA molecules. In TCRdb, the 5' RACE reads were re-called with MiXCR into one record per CDR3 protein. The table has 55,000 to 80,000 distinct CDR3 sequences, 12% seen once. The germline V gene encodes CDR1 DFQATT and CDR2 SNEGSKA (reference sequence). V was clipped by 0 bases and J by 9 bases, with 14 bases between them. CDR3 length equals 14 residues. This TCR derives from an adult who was a healthcare worker with PCR-confirmed SARS-CoV-2 infection or an uninfected control (not recorded which). J is TRBJ1-4 and V is TRBV20-1; D gene ambiguous. Sequencing was performed on whole blood. CDR3: CSARDPVGGQKLFF. The CDR3 coding sequence is TGCAGTGCTAGAGATCCGGTGGGAGGCCAAAAACTGTTTTTT.